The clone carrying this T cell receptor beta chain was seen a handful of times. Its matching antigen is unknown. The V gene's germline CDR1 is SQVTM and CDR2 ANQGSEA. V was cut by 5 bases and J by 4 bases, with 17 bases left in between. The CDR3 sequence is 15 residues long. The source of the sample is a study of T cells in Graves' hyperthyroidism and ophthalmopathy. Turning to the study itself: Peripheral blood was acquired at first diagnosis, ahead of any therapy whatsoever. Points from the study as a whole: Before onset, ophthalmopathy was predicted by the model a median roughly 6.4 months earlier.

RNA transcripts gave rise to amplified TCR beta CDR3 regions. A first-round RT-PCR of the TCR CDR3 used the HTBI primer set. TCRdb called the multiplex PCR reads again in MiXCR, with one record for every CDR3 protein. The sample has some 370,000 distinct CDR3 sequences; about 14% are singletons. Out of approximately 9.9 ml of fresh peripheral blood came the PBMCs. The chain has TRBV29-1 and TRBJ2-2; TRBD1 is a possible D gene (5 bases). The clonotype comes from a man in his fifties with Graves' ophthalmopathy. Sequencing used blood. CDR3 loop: CSVSIKGSGTGELFF. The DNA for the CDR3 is TGCAGCGTTTCGATTAAGGGGTCAGGCACCGGGGAGCTGTTTTTT.